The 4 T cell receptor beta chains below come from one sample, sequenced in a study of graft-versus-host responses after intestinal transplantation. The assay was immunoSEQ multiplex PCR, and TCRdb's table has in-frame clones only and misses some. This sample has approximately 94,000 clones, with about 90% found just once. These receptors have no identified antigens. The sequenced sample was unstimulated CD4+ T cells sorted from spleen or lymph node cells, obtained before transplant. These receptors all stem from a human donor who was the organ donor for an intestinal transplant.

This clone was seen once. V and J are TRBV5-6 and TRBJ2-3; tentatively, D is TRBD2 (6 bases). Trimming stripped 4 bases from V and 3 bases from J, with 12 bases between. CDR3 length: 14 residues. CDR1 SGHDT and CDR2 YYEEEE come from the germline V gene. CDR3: CASSIRLGTDTQYF. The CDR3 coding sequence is TGTGCCAGCAGCATACGACTAGGAACAGATACGCAGTATTTT.

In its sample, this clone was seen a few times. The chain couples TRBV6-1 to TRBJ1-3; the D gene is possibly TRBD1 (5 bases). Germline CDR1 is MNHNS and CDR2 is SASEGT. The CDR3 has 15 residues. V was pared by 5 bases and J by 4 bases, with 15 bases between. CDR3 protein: CASSRTQAGGNTIYF. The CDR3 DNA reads TGTGCCAGCAGTCGCACACAGGCTGGAGGAAACACCATATATTTT.

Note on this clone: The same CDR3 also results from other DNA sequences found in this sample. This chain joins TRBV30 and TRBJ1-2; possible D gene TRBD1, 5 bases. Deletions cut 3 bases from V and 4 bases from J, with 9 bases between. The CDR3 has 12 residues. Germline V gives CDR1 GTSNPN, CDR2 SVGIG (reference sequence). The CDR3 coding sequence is TGTGCCTGGAGCGGGACCGGCTATGGCTACACCTTC. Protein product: CAWSGTGYGYTF.

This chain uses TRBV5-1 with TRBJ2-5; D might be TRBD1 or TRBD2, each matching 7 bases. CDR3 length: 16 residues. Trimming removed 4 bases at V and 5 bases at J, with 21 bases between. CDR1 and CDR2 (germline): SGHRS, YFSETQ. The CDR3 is CASSPGLTGEGETQYF. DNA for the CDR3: TGCGCCAGCAGCCCAGGATTAACAGGGGAGGGGGAGACCCAGTACTTC.